This TCR beta chain was profiled in a study of metastatic and nonmetastatic thyroid tumors. Whole-study context: It was across blood and tumor or nodule tissue from malignant and benign thyroid patients that repertoires were compared.

Trimming removed 10 bases at V and 1 base at J, with 19 bases between. Germline CDR1 is MNHGY and CDR2 is SAAAGT. The CDR3 extends over 15 amino acids. How the authors handled the data: Clinicopathological groups supplied CDR3 differences that were used to build a distant-metastasis classifier for papillary thyroid cancer. Using MiXCR, TCRdb re-called clones from the PCR reads. The authors' filters were not applied to this entry. The repertoire holds 26,000 or so clones, with roughly 17% as singletons. A note on this clone: What it binds is unknown.

Each patient went into thyroid surgery without having received any treatment. Study conclusions and caveats: Reports indicated that malignant thyroid tumors showed significantly higher TCR beta diversity than benign nodules did, in blood and tumor.

The TCR sequence derives from a male donor with papillary thyroid cancer or a benign thyroid nodule (not recorded which). Some clones in this sample may be carry-over from other donors' samples. Material for sequencing was blood. The rearrangement joins TRBV6-8 to TRBJ1-1, with D unclear. The CDR3 DNA follows: TGTGCCACCCATTCCGGGAGACTCCAGAACACTGAAGCTTTCTTT. It codes for CATHSGRLQNTEAFF.